A single sample is the source of the 20 T cell receptor beta chains below, sequenced in a study of CD8+CD57+ T cells in acquired aplastic anemia. Genomic DNA constituted the template upon which TCR beta VDJ and CDR3 profiling was performed. TCRdb reprocessed the reads via MiXCR and lists one record per CDR3 protein. The sample contains a few hundred thousand distinct CDR3 sequences, approximately 35% of which appear only once. Sequencing used sorted CD4+, CD8+, or CD8+CD57+ T cells (not recorded which) from PBMCs. Receptors originate from a human donor in good health, serving as a control.

The chain employs TRBV7-2 and TRBJ1-6, with unresolved D. There are 16 residues in the CDR3. In germline, CDR1 is SGHTA, CDR2 FQGNSA. With 0 bases removed from V and 9 bases from J, the gap between germline ends came to 15 bases. The CDR3: CASSLAGTRLSSPLHF. The CDR3 DNA is TGTGCCAGCAGCTTAGCAGGTACCCGACTTTCTTCACCCCTCCACTTT. Supplemented by reference TRBV7-2 and TRBJ1-6, the full variable domain reads GAGVSQSPSNKVTEKGKDVELRCDPISGHTALYWYRQSLGQGLEFLIYFQGNSAPDKSGLPSDRFSAERTGGSVSTLTIQRTQQEDSAVYLCASSLAGTRLSSPLHFGNGTRLTVT.

CDR3 nucleotides: TGTGCCAGCAGTTACACGGACTATAGCACAGATACGCAGTATTTT. Translation: CASSYTDYSTDTQYF. The V call is TRBV6-5, the J call TRBJ2-3; D perhaps matches TRBD2 (6 bases). Trimming removed 2 bases at V and 0 bases at J, with 9 bases between. Germline V CDR1 and CDR2: MNHEY, SVGAGI. The CDR3 is made up of 15 amino acids.

This chain uses TRBV18 with TRBJ1-1; D is uncertain. Trimming cost V 4 bases and J 0 bases, with 12 bases left between them. Germline CDR1 is KGHSH and CDR2 is LQKENI. This CDR3 is built from 15 residues. The CDR3 reads CASSLLRRMNTEAFF. CDR3 DNA sequence: TGTGCCAGCTCACTACTCCGCCGGATGAACACTGAAGCTTTCTTT.

This chain connects TRBV11-2 to TRBJ1-3; unclear D gene. The ends were cut back, 5 bases at V and 0 bases at J, with 14 bases in the middle. This CDR3 region has 16 residues. CDR1 is SGHAT and CDR2 is FQNNGV in the germline V gene. The CDR3 loop is CASSPIGESSGNTIYF. The CDR3 nucleotides are TGTGCCAGCAGCCCCATTGGGGAAAGCTCTGGAAACACCATATATTTT.

This clonotype was observed a handful of times. Because the CDR3's place on the DNA is in doubt, the DNA is left out and the CDR3 is given as listed by TCRdb. The CDR3 sequence is CASSTSGDAQTYNSPLHF. The rearrangement links TRBV2 to TRBJ1-6. Germline CDR1 and CDR2: SNHLY and FYNNEI. The CDR3 length equals 18 residues, ends included.

In its sample, this clonotype was seen a few times. The V and J genes are TRBV4-2 and TRBJ2-3, with D unresolved. The ends were cut back, 1 base at V and 6 bases at J, with 14 bases in the middle. The CDR3 contains 15 residues. Germline V gives CDR1 LGHNA, CDR2 YNFKEQ. CDR3: CASSQGSSPGDTQYF. The CDR3 DNA follows: TGTGCCAGCAGCCAAGGGTCGTCTCCCGGGGATACGCAGTATTTT.

V and J are TRBV7-8 and TRBJ2-2, with TRBD1 matching over 10 bases. The J segment lost 5 bases and the V segment lost 3 bases, leaving 9 bases of the junction unmatched. CDR1 and CDR2 from the germline V gene are SGHVS and FQNEAQ. This CDR3 has 17 amino acids. CDR3 sequence (DNA): TGTGCCAGCAGCTTCGACAGGGGGCTTTTACGAACCGGGGAGCTGTTTTTT. Amino acid sequence: CASSFDRGLLRTGELFF.

This clonotype came up once. This is likely an artifact of a read error, given a far larger clone one base away. The chain joins TRBV5-1 to TRBJ2-7, with D tentatively TRBD1 or TRBD2 (5 bases each). CDR1 is SGHRS and CDR2 is YFSETQ in the germline V gene. The CDR3 has 14 residues. The CDR3 loop reads CASSLGGSSYEQCF. The CDR3 DNA reads as TGCGCCAGCAGCTTGGGGGGGAGCTCCTACGAGCAGTGCTTC.

In its sample, this clonotype was seen many times. CDR3 coding DNA: TGTGCCAGTACATCGACAGGCTTCTATGGCTACACCTTC. It translates to CASTSTGFYGYTF. The chain couples TRBV19 to TRBJ1-2, with D possibly TRBD1 on 6 matching bases. Germline V gene data show CDR1 as LNHDA and CDR2 as SQIVND (reference sequence). V was trimmed by 7 bases and J by 4 bases, leaving 13 bases between them. The CDR3 extends over 13 amino acids.

The sample holds many counts of this clonotype. V gene TRBV20-1 combines with J gene TRBJ2-3; TRBD2 agrees at 8 bases. J lost 5 bases, V lost 6 bases, and 16 bases had no gene match. Looked up from germline, CDR1 is DFQATT and CDR2 is SNEGSKA (reference sequence). The CDR3 runs 16 residues. The CDR3 here is CSAKSGRGVLEDTQYF. As DNA, the CDR3 is TGCAGTGCAAAGAGCGGGCGGGGGGTGCTGGAAGATACGCAGTATTTT.

CDR3 in DNA: TGTGCCAGCAGCTCGCGGACAGGGATGAACACTGAAGCTTTCTTT. This encodes CASSSRTGMNTEAFF. V and J are TRBV5-5 and TRBJ1-1; 8 bases line up with TRBD1. Germline loops: CDR1 SGHKS, CDR2 YYEKEE (reference sequence). The CDR3 totals 15 residues. The V gene end was trimmed by 3 bases and the J gene end by 0 bases; junction bases not matched to a gene: 4.

This clonotype has ten or more counts. The chain uses TRBV7-3 and TRBJ2-1; weak D call: TRBD2 (5 bases). Trimming removed 3 bases at V and 10 bases at J, with 7 bases between. The germline CDR1 and CDR2 sequences are SGHTA and FQGTGA. The CDR3 contains 11 residues. The CDR3 DNA reads as TGTGCCAGCAGCTTCGGGGTAGAGCAGTTCTTC. It encodes CASSFGVEQFF.

The sample holds a few counts of this clonotype. The DNA for the CDR3 is TGCGCCAGCAGCTTGGATGGCAGCAACACCGGGGAGCTGTTTTTT. Translating it yields CASSLDGSNTGELFF. The chain couples TRBV5-1 to TRBJ2-2; no reliable D call. CDR3 length equals 15 residues. Trimming shortened V by 0 bases and J by 2 bases, and 8 bases separated the two germline ends. CDR1 is SGHRS and CDR2 is YFSETQ in the germline V gene.

This clonotype showed up just a few times. The rearrangement links TRBV7-2 to TRBJ2-1, with 9 bases fitting TRBD2. The V gene end was trimmed by 5 bases and the J gene end by 4 bases; junction bases not matched to a gene: 6. Germline V gene data show CDR1 as SGHTA and CDR2 as FQGNSA. CDR3 length: 15 residues. The CDR3 loop is CASSPIAGEYNEQFF. CDR3 nucleotide sequence: TGTGCCAGCAGCCCTATAGCGGGAGAATACAATGAGCAGTTCTTC.

Only a few counts were recorded for this clonotype. This rearrangement joins TRBV12-3 or TRBV12-4 to TRBJ2-3; 14 nucleotides align to TRBD2. The V segment lost 5 bases and the J segment 2 bases; nucleotides outside the gene matches: 3. CDR3 length equals 16 residues. CDR3 coding DNA: TGTGCCAGCAGTCCGGGACTAGCGGGGGTCACAGATACGCAGTATTTT. This translates into CASSPGLAGVTDTQYF.

This clonotype was seen at least ten times. The rearrangement joins TRBV12-3 or TRBV12-4 to TRBJ2-1, with D possibly called TRBD1 or TRBD2 (7 bases each). This CDR3 is built from 14 residues. Trimming took 5 bases from V and 8 from J, leaving 16 bases between them. CDR3 residues: CASSLGAGGDEQFF. The DNA of the CDR3 is TGTGCCAGCAGTCTCGGGGCAGGGGGGGATGAGCAGTTCTTC.

This clonotype has at least ten counts. The rearrangement links TRBV20-1 to TRBJ2-1, with D tentatively TRBD2 (6 bases). The germline gives CDR1 DFQATT, CDR2 SNEGSKA (reference sequence). CDR3 size: 16 residues. Trimming removed 0 bases from V and 1 base from J, with 13 bases in between. The CDR3 here is CSAREYGTPSYNEQFF. As DNA, the CDR3 is TGCAGTGCTAGAGAATACGGGACTCCTTCCTACAATGAGCAGTTCTTC.

J is TRBJ1-5 and V is TRBV2, with unresolved D. V lost 3 bases and J 6 bases, leaving 15 bases between the germline ends. The CDR3 runs 15 residues. Germline lookup yields CDR1 SNHLY and CDR2 FYNNEI. The CDR3 reads CASSDGLVGSQPQHF. In DNA form, the CDR3 reads TGTGCCAGCAGTGATGGGCTAGTGGGCTCTCAGCCCCAGCATTTT.

This clonotype was counted many times. V usage is TRBV7-2 and J usage is TRBJ2-2; unclear D gene. V was trimmed by 3 bases and J by 3 bases, leaving 8 bases between them. CDR3 length: 14 residues. Germline lookup yields CDR1 SGHTA and CDR2 FQGNSA. In nucleotides, the CDR3 is TGTGCCAGCAGCTTTTGGGCGGACACCGGGGAGCTGTTTTTT. As protein: CASSFWADTGELFF.

The chain employs TRBV25-1 and TRBJ1-2; 10 bases agree with TRBD1. This CDR3 has 16 residues. V dropped 6 bases and J dropped 3; count of bases not matched to a gene: 10. Germline loops: CDR1 MGHDK, CDR2 SYGVNS. The CDR3: CASSRTGGAHDYGYTF. For the CDR3, the DNA is TGTGCCAGCAGCCGGACAGGGGGAGCGCACGACTATGGCTACACCTTC.